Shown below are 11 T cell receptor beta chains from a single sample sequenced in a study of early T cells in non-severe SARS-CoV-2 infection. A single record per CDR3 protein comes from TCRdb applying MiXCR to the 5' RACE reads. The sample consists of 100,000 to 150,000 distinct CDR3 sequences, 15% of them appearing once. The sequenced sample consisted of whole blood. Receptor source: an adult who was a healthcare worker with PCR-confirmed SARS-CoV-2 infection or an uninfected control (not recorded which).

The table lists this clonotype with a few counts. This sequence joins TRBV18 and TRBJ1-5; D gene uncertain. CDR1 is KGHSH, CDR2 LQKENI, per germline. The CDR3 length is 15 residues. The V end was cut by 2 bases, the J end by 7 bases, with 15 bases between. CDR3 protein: CASSPGLTWGQPQHF. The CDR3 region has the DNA TGTGCCAGCTCACCAGGGCTCACCTGGGGACAGCCCCAGCATTTT. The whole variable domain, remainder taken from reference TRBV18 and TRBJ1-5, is NAGVMQNPRHLVRRRGQEARLRCSPMKGHSHVYWYRQLPEEGLKFMVYLQKENIIDESGMPKERFSAEFPKEGPSILRIQQVVRGDSAAYFCASSPGLTWGQPQHFGDGTRLSIL.

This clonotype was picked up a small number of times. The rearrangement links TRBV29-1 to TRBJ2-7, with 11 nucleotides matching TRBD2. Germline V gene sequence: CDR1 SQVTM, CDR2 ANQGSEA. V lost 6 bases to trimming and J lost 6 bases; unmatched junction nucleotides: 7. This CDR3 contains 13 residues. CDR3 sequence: CSVSSGGSGEQYF. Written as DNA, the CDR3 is TGCAGCGTATCTAGCGGGGGGTCGGGCGAGCAGTACTTC.

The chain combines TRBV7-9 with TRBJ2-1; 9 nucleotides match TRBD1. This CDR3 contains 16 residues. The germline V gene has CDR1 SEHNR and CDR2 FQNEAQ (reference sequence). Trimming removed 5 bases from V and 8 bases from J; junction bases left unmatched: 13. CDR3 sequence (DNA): TGTGCCAGCAGCACCCACAGGGGGCGCGGGGTACATGAGCAGTTCTTC. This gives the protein CASSTHRGRGVHEQFF.

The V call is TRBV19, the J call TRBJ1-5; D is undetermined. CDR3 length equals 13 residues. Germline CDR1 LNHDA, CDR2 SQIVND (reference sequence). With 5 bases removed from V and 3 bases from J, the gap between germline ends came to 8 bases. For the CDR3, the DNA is TGTGCCAGTAGTCAGCCACCCAATCAGCCCCAGCATTTT. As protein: CASSQPPNQPQHF.

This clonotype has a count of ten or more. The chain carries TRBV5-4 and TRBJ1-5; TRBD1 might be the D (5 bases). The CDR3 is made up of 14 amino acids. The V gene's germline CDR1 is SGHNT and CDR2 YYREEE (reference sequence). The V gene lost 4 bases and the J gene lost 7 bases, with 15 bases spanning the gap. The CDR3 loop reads CASSNPGRGQPQHF. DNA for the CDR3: TGTGCCAGCAGCAATCCGGGACGAGGGCAGCCCCAGCATTTT.

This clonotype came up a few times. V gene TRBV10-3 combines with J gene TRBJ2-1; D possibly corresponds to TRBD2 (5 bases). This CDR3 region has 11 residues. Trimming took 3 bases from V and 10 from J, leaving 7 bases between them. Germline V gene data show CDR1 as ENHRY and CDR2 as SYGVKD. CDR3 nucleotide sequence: TGTGCCATCAGTGACGGGGAAGAGCAGTTCTTC. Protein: CAISDGEEQFF.

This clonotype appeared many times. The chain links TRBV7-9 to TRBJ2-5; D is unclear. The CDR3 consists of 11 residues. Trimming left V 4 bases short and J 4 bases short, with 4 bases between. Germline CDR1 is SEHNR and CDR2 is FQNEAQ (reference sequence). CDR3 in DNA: TGTGCCAGCAGCTCCCGAGAGACCCAGTACTTC. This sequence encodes CASSSRETQYF. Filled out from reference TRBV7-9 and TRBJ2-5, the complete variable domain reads DTGVSQNPRHKITKRGQNVTFRCDPISEHNRLYWYRQTLGQGPEFLTYFQNEAQLEKSRLLSDRFSAERPKGSFSTLEIQRTEQGDSAMYLCASSSRETQYFGPGTRLLVL.

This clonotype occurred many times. The CDR3 DNA sequence: TGTGCCTGGAGTCGAACCTACGAGCAGTACTTC. Protein sequence: CAWSRTYEQYF. The rearrangement links TRBV30 to TRBJ2-7; unclear D gene. V dropped 2 bases and J dropped 2 bases, with 4 bases sitting between them. CDR3 length: 11 residues. The germline V gene encodes CDR1 GTSNPN and CDR2 SVGIG (reference sequence).

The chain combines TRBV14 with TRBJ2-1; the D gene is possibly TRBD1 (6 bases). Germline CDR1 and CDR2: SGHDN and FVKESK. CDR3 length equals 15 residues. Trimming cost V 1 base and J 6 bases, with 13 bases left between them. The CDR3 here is CASSQAGTIGNEQFF. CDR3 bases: TGTGCCAGCAGCCAAGCAGGGACAATAGGCAATGAGCAGTTCTTC.

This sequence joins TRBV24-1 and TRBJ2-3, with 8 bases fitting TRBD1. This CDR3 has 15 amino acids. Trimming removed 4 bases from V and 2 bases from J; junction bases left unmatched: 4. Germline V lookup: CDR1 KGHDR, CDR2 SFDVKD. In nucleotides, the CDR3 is TGTGCCACCAGTGAGTCAGGGGGCCTCACAGATACGCAGTATTTT. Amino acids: CATSESGGLTDTQYF.

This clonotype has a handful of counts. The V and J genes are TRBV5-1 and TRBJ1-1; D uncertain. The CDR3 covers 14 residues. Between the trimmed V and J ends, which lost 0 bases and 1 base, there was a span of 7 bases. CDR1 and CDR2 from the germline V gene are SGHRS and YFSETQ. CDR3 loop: CASSLALENTEAFF. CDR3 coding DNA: TGCGCCAGCAGCTTGGCTCTAGAGAACACTGAAGCTTTCTTT.